A selection of T cell receptor beta chains follows, all from one sample in a study of blood T cell repertoires in COVID-19. Assay: immunoSEQ multiplex PCR; the TCRdb copy retains only in-frame clones and omits some. The sample contains just over 35,000 clones, about 88% of which appear only once. Sequenced: peripheral blood. The receptors were sampled from a human donor in a cohort sampled during active COVID-19. The CDR3 runs from the conserved cysteine through the conserved F or W. D genes are given only for firm matches. Size is omitted from some rows. Given values are once, few, many or a class for expanded clones.

v_call	j_call	clone_size	cdr3_length	d_call	cdr3_nt	cdr3_aa
TRBV7-2	TRBJ1-1	once	11	TRBD1	TGTGCCAGCAGCCGGGGACAGGAGGCTTTCTTT	CASSRGQEAFF
TRBV19	TRBJ1-1	.	13	.	TGTGCCAGTTCGACAGGTGAGATCACTGAAGCTTTCTTT	CASSTGEITEAFF
TRBV10-1	TRBJ2-3	.	16	TRBD2	TGCGCCAGCAGTGATAGCGGGGGAGGTGGAACAGATACGCAGTATTTT	CASSDSGGGGTDTQYF
TRBV10-3	TRBJ1-2	.	15	TRBD1	TGTGCCATCAGTGAGTCTCAGGGACAGAACTATGGCTACACCTTC	CAISESQGQNYGYTF
TRBV5-1	TRBJ1-4	.	15	.	TGCGCCAGCAGCTACGCGGCCAGGGGAGTCGAAAAACTGTTTTTT	CASSYAARGVEKLFF
TRBV27	TRBJ2-7	.	12	.	TGTGCCAGCAAAGACGGGGTCTACAAGCAGTACTTC	CASKDGVYKQYF
TRBV13	TRBJ1-5	.	16	.	TGTGCCAGCAGCTTAGGGACAGGTGGACCAAATCAGCCCCAGCATTTT	CASSLGTGGPNQPQHF
TRBV18	TRBJ2-1	.	13	.	TGTGCCAGCTCACCATCGCGTTACAATGAGCAGTTCTTC	CASSPSRYNEQFF
TRBV5-3	TRBJ1-6	.	17	.	TGTGCCAGAAGCTTCTCACGTGGGGCGAAGCCTAATTCACCCCTCCACTTT	CARSFSRGAKPNSPLHF
TRBV4-1	TRBJ1-1	.	16	.	TGCGCCAGCAGCCAAGTCGACAGGAGTTTGAACACTGAAGCTTTCTTT	CASSQVDRSLNTEAFF
TRBV3-1/TRBV3-2	TRBJ1-2	.	14	.	TGTGCCAGCAGCCTCAGCGGGGATGTCTATGGCTACACCTTC	CASSLSGDVYGYTF
TRBV7-6	TRBJ2-5	few	15	.	TGTGCCAGCAGCCCCGGTGGGACAATACAAGAGACCCAGTACTTC	CASSPGGTIQETQYF
TRBV5-1	TRBJ2-7	.	14	.	TGCGCCAGCAGCTTGGAAGGACAGCAGTACGAGCAGTACTTC	CASSLEGQQYEQYF
TRBV11-1	TRBJ1-5	.	14	.	TGTGCCAGCAGCTTGGACAGAGGGAATCAGCCCCAGCATTTT	CASSLDRGNQPQHF
TRBV5-6	TRBJ1-2	.	11	.	TGTGCCAGCACAGGGAACTATGGCTACACCTTC	CASTGNYGYTF
TRBV2	TRBJ2-3	once	16	.	TGTGCCAGCAGTGAACAAGGTGGAGGGTTTGGTAATACGCAGTATTTT	CASSEQGGGFGNTQYF
TRBV21-1	TRBJ2-7	.	15	.	TGTGCCAGCAGCAAAGGGGAAGGGACTCCTCGGGAGCAGTACTTC	CASSKGEGTPREQYF
TRBV5-1	TRBJ2-2	.	14	.	TGCGCCAGCAGCTCGCAGACGAACACCGGGGAGCTGTTTTTT	CASSSQTNTGELFF
TRBV15	TRBJ1-5	few	16	.	TGTGCCACCAGCAGTAGGCAGGGCAGAAGCAATCAGCCCCAGCATTTT	CATSSRQGRSNQPQHF
TRBV4-1	TRBJ1-2	.	15	.	TGCGCCAGCAGCCCTAGGGAGGGGCTGGCCTATGGCTACACCTTC	CASSPREGLAYGYTF
TRBV7-9	TRBJ2-1	.	19	.	TGTGCCAGCAGCTTAGCGGCAGGAGGGTCTGTCAATTCCTACAATGAGCAGTTCTTC	CASSLAAGGSVNSYNEQFF
TRBV19	TRBJ2-2	once	10	.	TGTGCCAGTAGTCACGGGGAGCTGTTTTTT	CASSHGELFF
TRBV2	TRBJ2-7	.	12	.	TGTGCCAGCAAGGCGGATACCTACGAGCAGTACTTC	CASKADTYEQYF
TRBV4-2	TRBJ2-1	.	17	TRBD2	TGTGCCAGCAGCCAAGAAGGGCGGGGGGGCTCATACAATGAGCAGTTCTTC	CASSQEGRGGSYNEQFF
TRBV6-6	TRBJ2-3	.	15	.	TGTGCCAGCAGTACCCCGGGGGGCCCCACAGATACGCAGTATTTT	CASSTPGGPTDTQYF
TRBV11-3	TRBJ2-1	once	15	.	TGTGCCAGCAGCCACTCCGCGATAGCTCGAAATGAGCAGTTCTTC	CASSHSAIARNEQFF
TRBV28	TRBJ2-3	.	14	TRBD2	TGTGCCAGCAGACCCGGGACTAACACAGATACGCAGTATTTT	CASRPGTNTDTQYF
TRBV5-1	TRBJ1-1	.	14	.	TGCGCCAGCAGCTTGATGTCGGGTGACACTGAAGCTTTCTTT	CASSLMSGDTEAFF
TRBV5-1	TRBJ2-7	.	15	TRBD1	TGCGCCAGCAGCTTGTTAGGACAGGGTAATCACGAGCAGTACTTC	CASSLLGQGNHEQYF
TRBV7-8	TRBJ1-4	.	15	TRBD1	TGTGCCAGCAGCCACCGGGACAGGGGGCGTGAAAAACTGTTTTTT	CASSHRDRGREKLFF
TRBV19	TRBJ2-3	.	13	.	TGTGCCAGTAGTATCGTAGTCACAGATACGCAGTATTTT	CASSIVVTDTQYF
TRBV2	TRBJ2-5	.	13	.	TGTGCCAGCAGTGTGAGGAGGCAAGAGACCCAGTACTTC	CASSVRRQETQYF
TRBV24-1	TRBJ2-1	.	15	TRBD1	TGTGCCACCAGTCCGACAGGGGGCCTACACAATGAGCAGTTCTTC	CATSPTGGLHNEQFF
TRBV1	TRBJ1-5	.	16	.	TGCACCAGCAGCCAAGCCAAGGGACAGCCTAATCAGCCCCAGCATTTT	CTSSQAKGQPNQPQHF
TRBV10-3	TRBJ2-2	.	16	TRBD2	TGTGCCATCAGATCTCTAGCGGGGGCCAACACCGGGGAGCTGTTTTTT	CAIRSLAGANTGELFF
TRBV13	TRBJ2-4	.	16	.	TGTGCCAGCAGCTTAATGTCCCCTCTAGCCAAAAACATTCAGTACTTC	CASSLMSPLAKNIQYF
TRBV7-3	TRBJ1-2	.	17	.	TGTGCCAGCAGCCCCTATGCCCCGCAGGGCGGTATGGGTGGCTACACCTTC	CASSPYAPQGGMGGYTF
TRBV3-1/TRBV3-2	TRBJ1-6	.	14	.	TGTGCCAGCAGCCAAAGACCAGGCAATTCACCCCTCCACTTT	CASSQRPGNSPLHF
TRBV12-5	TRBJ2-5	.	16	TRBD2	TGTGCTAGTGGTTTGCCGACTAGCGGGCTGCAAGAGACCCAGTACTTC	CASGLPTSGLQETQYF
TRBV7-8	TRBJ2-1	.	15	.	TGTGCCAGCAGCGCCTCTAGCGTAACCTACAATGAGCAGTTCTTC	CASSASSVTYNEQFF
TRBV7-2	TRBJ2-3	.	16	TRBD2	TGTGCCAGCAGCGGCGGACTAGCGGGGGGGCCAGATACGCAGTATTTT	CASSGGLAGGPDTQYF
TRBV19	TRBJ1-1	.	15	.	TGTGCCAGTAGTCCCCCGCGAGAGGGGAACACTGAAGCTTTCTTT	CASSPPREGNTEAFF
TRBV29-1	TRBJ1-2	.	18	.	TGCAGCGTTGAGTCATCGGGTCAGGGAGGTACTTTTAACTATGGCTACACCTTC	CSVESSGQGGTFNYGYTF